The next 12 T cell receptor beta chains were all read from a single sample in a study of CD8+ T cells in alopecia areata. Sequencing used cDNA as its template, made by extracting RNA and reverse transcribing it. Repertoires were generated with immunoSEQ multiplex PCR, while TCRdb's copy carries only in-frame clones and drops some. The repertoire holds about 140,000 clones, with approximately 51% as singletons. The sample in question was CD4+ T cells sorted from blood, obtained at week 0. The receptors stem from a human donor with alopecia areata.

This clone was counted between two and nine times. The CDR3, as DNA: TGTGCCAGCAGCTTGGCCCCGGGACTAGCGGGAGGCCTCCCCTACGAGCAGTACTTC. This gives the protein CASSLAPGLAGGLPYEQYF. The rearrangement joins TRBV7-2 to TRBJ2-7, with 15 bases lining up with TRBD2. The CDR3 consists of 19 residues. CDR1 SGHTA and CDR2 FQGNSA come from the germline V gene. Losses at the gene ends were 3 bases for V and 2 bases for J; bases not matched to a gene: 11.

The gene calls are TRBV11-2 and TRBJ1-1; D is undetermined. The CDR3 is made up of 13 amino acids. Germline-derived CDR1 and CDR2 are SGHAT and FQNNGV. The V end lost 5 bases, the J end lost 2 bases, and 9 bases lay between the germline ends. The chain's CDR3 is CASSDSDNTEAFF. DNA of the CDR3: TGTGCCAGCAGCGATTCGGACAACACTGAAGCTTTCTTT.

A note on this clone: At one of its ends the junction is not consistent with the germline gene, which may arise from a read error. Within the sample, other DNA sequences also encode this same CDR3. The CDR3 bases are TGTGCCAGCAGCCTAACTAGCGGAATGTACAATGAGCAGTTCTTC. As protein: CASSLTSGMYNEQFF. The chain recombines TRBV7-3 with TRBJ2-1; the match to TRBD2 covers 8 bases. The germline V gene encodes CDR1 SGHTA and CDR2 FQGTGA. This CDR3 is 15 amino acids long.

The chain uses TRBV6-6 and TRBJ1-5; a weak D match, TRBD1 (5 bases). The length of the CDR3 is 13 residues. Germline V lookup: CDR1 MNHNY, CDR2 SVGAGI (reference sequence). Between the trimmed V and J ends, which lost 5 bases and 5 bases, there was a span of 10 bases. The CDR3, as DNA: TGTGCCAGCAGTCGGGGGGAATATCAGCCCCAGCATTTT. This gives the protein CASSRGEYQPQHF.

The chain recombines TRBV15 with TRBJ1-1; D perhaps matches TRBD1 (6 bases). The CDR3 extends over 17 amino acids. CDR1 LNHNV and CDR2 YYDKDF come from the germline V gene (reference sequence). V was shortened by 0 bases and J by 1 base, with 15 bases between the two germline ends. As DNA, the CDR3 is TGTGCCACCAGCAGAGATGCGACAGGACGGCGGAACACTGAAGCTTTCTTT. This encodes CATSRDATGRRNTEAFF.

The CDR3 DNA is TGCGCCAGCAGTCAATGGGGGACCCCGGGCTCCCCATATAGCAATCAGCCCCAGCATTTT. Protein sequence: CASSQWGTPGSPYSNQPQHF. The V call is TRBV23-1, the J call TRBJ1-5; tentative D call: TRBD1 (5 bases). TRBV23-1 is an open reading frame whose function is uncertain. The CDR3 extends over 20 amino acids. Deletions cut 1 base from V and 0 bases from J, with 22 bases between.

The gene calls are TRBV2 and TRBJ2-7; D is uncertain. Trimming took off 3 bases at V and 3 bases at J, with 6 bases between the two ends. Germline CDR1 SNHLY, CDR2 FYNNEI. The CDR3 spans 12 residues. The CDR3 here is CASSESNYEQYF. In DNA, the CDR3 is TGTGCCAGCAGTGAGAGTAACTACGAGCAGTACTTC.

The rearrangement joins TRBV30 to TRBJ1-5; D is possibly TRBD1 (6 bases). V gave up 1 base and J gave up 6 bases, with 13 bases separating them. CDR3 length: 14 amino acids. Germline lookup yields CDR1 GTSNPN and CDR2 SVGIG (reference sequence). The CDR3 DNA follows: TGTGCCTGGAGTGCCGGCCTAGGGGGTCAGCCCCAGCATTTT. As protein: CAWSAGLGGQPQHF.

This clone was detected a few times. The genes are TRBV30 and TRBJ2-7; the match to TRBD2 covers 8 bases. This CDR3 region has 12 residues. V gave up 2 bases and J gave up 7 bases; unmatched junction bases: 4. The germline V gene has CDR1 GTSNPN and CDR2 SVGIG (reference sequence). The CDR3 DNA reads TGTGCCTGGAGTCTGACTAGCGTGGAGCAGTACTTC. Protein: CAWSLTSVEQYF.

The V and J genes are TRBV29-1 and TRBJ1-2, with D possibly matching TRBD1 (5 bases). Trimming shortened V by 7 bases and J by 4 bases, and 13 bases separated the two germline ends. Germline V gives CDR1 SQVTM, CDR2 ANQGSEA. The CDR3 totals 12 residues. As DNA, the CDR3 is TGCAGCGCCCGGCAGGGCGGCTATGGCTACACCTTC. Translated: CSARQGGYGYTF.

The CDR3 region has the DNA TGTGCCTGGAGTATGGCATACACCGGGGAGCTGTTTTTT. This translates into CAWSMAYTGELFF. This chain uses TRBV30 with TRBJ2-2; D gene uncertain. V was clipped by 2 bases and J by 3 bases, with 7 bases between them. The CDR3 length is 13 residues. CDR1 is GTSNPN and CDR2 is SVGIG in the germline V gene (reference sequence).

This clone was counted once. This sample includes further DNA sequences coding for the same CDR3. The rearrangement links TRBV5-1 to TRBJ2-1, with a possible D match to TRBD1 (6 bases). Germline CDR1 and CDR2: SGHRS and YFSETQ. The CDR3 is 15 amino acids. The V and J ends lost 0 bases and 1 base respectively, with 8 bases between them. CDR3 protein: CASSLGQGSYNEQFF. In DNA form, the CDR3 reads TGCGCCAGCAGCTTGGGGCAGGGGTCCTACAATGAGCAGTTCTTC.